This entry lists 19 T cell receptor beta chains sequenced from one sample in a study of cytomegalovirus exposure and HLA in healthy donors. Generated by immunoSEQ multiplex PCR, the TCRdb table keeps only in-frame clones and is missing some. The data contain about 130,000 clones, 82% of them seen just once; the ten biggest clones take up approximately 30%. Material for sequencing was PBMCs. These receptors were taken from a man aged 25-40 years in good health and CMV-seropositive.

The rearrangement uses TRBV19 and TRBJ2-5, with a weak D call TRBD2 (7 bases). V dropped 6 bases and J dropped 5 bases, with 13 bases sitting between them. Germline CDR1 is LNHDA and CDR2 is SQIVND (reference sequence). This CDR3 has 13 residues. Written as DNA, the CDR3 is TGTGCCAGTAGCAAGGGGGGAGGGGAGACCCAGTACTTC. Amino acids: CASSKGGGETQYF.

The rearrangement uses TRBV7-9 and TRBJ2-7; D remains ambiguous. There are 13 residues in the CDR3. V was pared by 0 bases and J by 6 bases, with 9 bases between. Looked up from germline, CDR1 is SEHNR and CDR2 is FQNEAQ (reference sequence). The CDR3 DNA follows: TGTGCCAGCAGCTTAGCCCCAACGGGCGAGCAGTACTTC. It codes for CASSLAPTGEQYF.

The chain recombines TRBV7-9 with TRBJ2-7; 11 bases match TRBD2. Germline CDR1 and CDR2: SEHNR and FQNEAQ (reference sequence). This CDR3 is 16 amino acids long. J lost 4 bases, V lost 6 bases, and 11 bases had no gene match. The CDR3 protein is CASRKADLAGGYEQYF. Written as DNA, the CDR3 is TGTGCCAGCAGGAAAGCGGATCTAGCGGGAGGTTACGAGCAGTACTTC.

This chain links TRBV19 with TRBJ2-7; a weak D match, TRBD2 (6 bases). The length of the CDR3 is 15 residues. In germline, CDR1 is LNHDA, CDR2 SQIVND (reference sequence). The V and J ends lost 1 base and 3 bases respectively, with 13 bases between them. The CDR3 bases are TGTGCCAGTAGTATAGTTAATAGCGGATACTACGAGCAGTACTTC. Its protein product is CASSIVNSGYYEQYF.

The chain links TRBV7-2 to TRBJ2-7, with a possible D match to TRBD2 (5 bases). CDR1 and CDR2 (germline): SGHTA, FQGNSA. The CDR3 runs 12 residues. The V and J ends lost 3 bases and 7 bases respectively, with 10 bases between them. The CDR3 is CASSFGRAEQYF. CDR3 bases: TGTGCCAGCAGCTTTGGGCGGGCGGAGCAGTACTTC.

The chain recombines TRBV7-2 with TRBJ2-3; the match to TRBD1 covers 8 bases. The V gene's germline CDR1 is SGHTA and CDR2 FQGNSA. The CDR3 covers 16 residues. The ends lost 3 bases at V and 0 bases at J; junction bases unmatched: 5. The CDR3 region is CASSFGTGISTDTQYF. The CDR3 DNA follows: TGTGCCAGCAGCTTCGGGACAGGTATTAGCACAGATACGCAGTATTTT.

The chain employs TRBV6-5 and TRBJ1-2; 12 bases are a match to TRBD1. Germline V gene data show CDR1 as MNHEY and CDR2 as SVGAGI. The CDR3 consists of 16 residues. V was clipped by 0 bases and J by 8 bases; unmatched bases: 7. The CDR3 nucleotides read TGTGCCAGCAGTTACTCGTCGGGACAGGGGGCACGAGGCTACACCTTC. This gives the protein CASSYSSGQGARGYTF.

The CDR3 region is CASSEGQGYYGYTF. Written as DNA, the CDR3 is TGCGCCAGCAGCGAGGGACAGGGATACTATGGCTACACCTTC. The V call is TRBV5-1, the J call TRBJ1-2; 9 bases match TRBD1. Looked up from germline, CDR1 is SGHRS and CDR2 is YFSETQ. This CDR3 is 14 amino acids long. The V gene end was trimmed by 4 bases and the J gene end by 3 bases; junction bases not matched to a gene: 4.

The genes are TRBV7-9 and TRBJ1-4, with TRBD1 matching 7 bases. CDR1 is SEHNR and CDR2 is FQNEAQ in the germline V gene (reference sequence). The CDR3 is 16 amino acids. V was pared by 1 base and J by 7 bases, with 9 bases of the junction left unmatched. CDR3 bases: TGTGCCAGCAGCTTAGATACAGGGGAAATTGGTGAAAAACTGTTTTTT. Amino acid sequence: CASSLDTGEIGEKLFF.

This clone was seen once. The chain has TRBV1 and TRBJ1-1; TRBD1 was called by the table and not checked on the DNA. TRBV1 is termed a pseudogene. This CDR3 contains 18 residues. CDR3: CTSSQDLFQNRVGTEAFF. The CDR3 DNA reads TGCACCAGCAGCCAAGATCTCTTCCAGAACAGGGTGGGCACTGAAGCTTTCTTT.

This chain connects TRBV2 to TRBJ1-5; 7 bases are shared with TRBD1. The J segment lost 1 base and the V segment lost 5 bases, leaving 5 bases of the junction unmatched. CDR3 length: 15 amino acids. Germline assignment: CDR1 SNHLY and CDR2 FYNNEI. CDR3 bases: TGTGCCAGCAGTACCGACAGGGCGAGCAATCAGCCCCAGCATTTT. It yields the protein CASSTDRASNQPQHF.

The chain is built from TRBV27 and TRBJ1-2, with D uncertain. Germline CDR1 reads MNHEY; CDR2 reads SMNVEV (reference sequence). The CDR3 totals 12 residues. Trimming pared 8 bases from V and 3 bases from J, leaving 10 bases between. The CDR3 DNA is TGTGCCAGCTATGATCGGGACTATGGCTACACCTTC. It translates to CASYDRDYGYTF.

CDR3 protein: CASSENRQGDTQYF. Written as DNA, the CDR3 is TGCGCCAGCAGCGAAAATCGACAGGGCGATACGCAGTATTTT. The chain carries TRBV5-1 and TRBJ2-3; TRBD1 matches at 7 bases. The CDR3 is 14 amino acids. Trimming at V came to 4 bases and at J to 6 bases, leaving 8 bases not matched to a gene. Germline loops: CDR1 SGHRS, CDR2 YFSETQ.

The J gene is TRBJ2-2, the V gene TRBV2; D may be TRBD2 (6 bases). Trimming took 6 bases from V and 0 from J, leaving 14 bases between them. Looked up from germline, CDR1 is SNHLY and CDR2 is FYNNEI. The CDR3 consists of 16 residues. CDR3 loop: CASSRTSSANTGELFF. The CDR3 bases are TGTGCCAGCAGCCGAACTAGCAGCGCGAACACCGGGGAGCTGTTTTTT.

This chain joins TRBV5-6 and TRBJ1-2, with no clear D. Germline V CDR1 and CDR2: SGHDT, YYEEEE. The CDR3 has 14 residues. Deletions cut 4 bases from V and 4 bases from J, with 14 bases between. The CDR3 nucleotides read TGTGCCAGCAGCCCGCGGGGAGGGATCTATGGCTACACCTTC. Amino acid sequence: CASSPRGGIYGYTF. Drawing the rest from reference TRBV5-6 and TRBJ1-2, the complete variable domain is DAGVTQSPTHLIKTRGQQVTLRCSPKSGHDTVSWYQQALGQGPQFIFQYYEEEERQRGNFPDRFSGHQFPNYSSELNVNALLLGDSALYLCASSPRGGIYGYTFGSGTRLTVV.

The chain carries TRBV5-6 and TRBJ1-2; D may be TRBD1 (6 bases). Germline CDR1 and CDR2: SGHDT and YYEEEE. Trimming cost V 2 bases and J 6 bases, with 11 bases left between them. The CDR3 contains 13 residues. Here the CDR3 reads CASSFTGIDGYTF. CDR3 bases: TGTGCCAGCAGCTTCACAGGGATAGATGGCTACACCTTC.

The chain links TRBV29-1 to TRBJ2-3; D call uncertain. The CDR3 has 16 residues. The V and J ends lost 0 bases and 0 bases respectively, with 13 bases between them. Germline-derived CDR1 and CDR2 are SQVTM and ANQGSEA. The CDR3 nucleotides read TGCAGCGTTGAAGACCCGCGGCTGGCTAGCACAGATACGCAGTATTTT. It translates to CSVEDPRLASTDTQYF.

CDR3: CASSARQSRDTQYF. The CDR3 DNA follows: TGTGCCAGCAGCGCCAGACAGTCTAGAGATACGCAGTATTTT. This chain connects TRBV6-1 to TRBJ2-3; D is perhaps TRBD1 (5 bases). V dropped 6 bases and J dropped 5 bases, with 15 bases sitting between them. Germline CDR1 and CDR2: MNHNS and SASEGT. This CDR3 region has 14 residues.

The gene calls are TRBV5-6 and TRBJ1-2; 8 bases are a match to TRBD1. This CDR3 spans 15 amino acids. Germline lookup yields CDR1 SGHDT and CDR2 YYEEEE. The V gene end was trimmed by 1 base and the J gene end by 4 bases; junction bases not matched to a gene: 6. CDR3 sequence reads: CASSLIRQGSYGYTF. The CDR3 DNA reads TGTGCCAGCAGCTTGATTCGACAGGGGAGCTATGGCTACACCTTC.